The 10 T cell receptor beta chains in this list originate from one sample, sequenced in a study of blood T cell repertoires in COVID-19. Repertoires were generated with immunoSEQ multiplex PCR, while TCRdb's copy carries only in-frame clones and drops some. The table includes roughly 47,000 clones, approximately 83% detected once. Sequenced input: peripheral blood. These receptors were obtained from a woman at least 80 years old with COVID-19, enrolled during active disease.

J is TRBJ1-5 and V is TRBV24-1, with unresolved D. The ends were cut back, 4 bases at V and 2 bases at J, with 20 bases in the middle. The germline V gene has CDR1 KGHDR and CDR2 SFDVKD. The CDR3 sequence is 18 residues long. The CDR3 is CATSDSKENIRGNQPQHF. DNA of the CDR3: TGTGCCACCAGTGACTCTAAGGAAAATATACGGGGCAATCAGCCCCAGCATTTT.

This chain uses TRBV7-3 with TRBJ1-2; maybe TRBD1 (5 bases). With 4 bases removed from V and 7 bases from J, the gap between germline ends came to 13 bases. The CDR3 covers 13 residues. The germline V gene has CDR1 SGHTA and CDR2 FQGTGA. The CDR3 spells CASSSPGGGGYTF. The CDR3 nucleotides read TGTGCCAGCAGCTCCCCCGGGGGGGGTGGCTACACCTTC.

The chain combines TRBV19 with TRBJ2-2, with D possibly TRBD2 on 6 matching bases. Trimming shortened V by 2 bases and J by 1 base, and 8 bases separated the two germline ends. CDR1 is LNHDA and CDR2 is SQIVND in the germline V gene (reference sequence). The length of the CDR3 is 15 residues. This CDR3 is CASSIMGGNTGELFF. As DNA, the CDR3 is TGTGCCAGTAGTATAATGGGGGGGAACACCGGGGAGCTGTTTTTT.

The chain is built from TRBV18 and TRBJ2-7; 8 bases fit TRBD1. Germline assignment: CDR1 KGHSH and CDR2 LQKENI. V lost 4 bases to trimming and J lost 5 bases; unmatched junction nucleotides: 4. The CDR3 is 13 amino acids. In DNA, the CDR3 is TGTGCCAGCTCACAACAGACAGGGGACGAGCAGTACTTC. It translates to CASSQQTGDEQYF.

This chain uses TRBV6-5 with TRBJ2-1; maybe TRBD2 (7 bases). In germline, CDR1 is MNHEY, CDR2 SVGAGI. Trimming stripped 8 bases from V and 6 bases from J, with 20 bases between. This CDR3 has 15 amino acids. For the CDR3, the DNA is TGTGCCAGCGGATTAAAATGGGAGGGGGGCAATGAGCAGTTCTTC. Translated: CASGLKWEGGNEQFF.

This chain connects TRBV5-6 to TRBJ1-2, with TRBD1 matching over 8 bases. This CDR3 region has 14 residues. Germline values: CDR1 SGHDT, CDR2 YYEEEE. J lost 8 bases, V lost 0 bases, and 6 bases had no gene match. CDR3 amino acids: CASSLEQGVGGYTF. CDR3 bases: TGTGCCAGCAGCTTGGAACAGGGGGTAGGGGGCTACACCTTC.

The chain carries TRBV9 and TRBJ2-3; D not resolved. Germline V gene data show CDR1 as SGDLS and CDR2 as YYNGEE. Trimming took off 0 bases at V and 2 bases at J, with 10 bases between the two ends. The CDR3 totals 15 residues. Here the CDR3 reads CASSVAAGFTDTQYF. CDR3 in DNA: TGTGCCAGCAGCGTAGCTGCAGGATTCACAGATACGCAGTATTTT.

This chain uses TRBV11-3 with TRBJ1-1; 9 bases match TRBD1. CDR1 is SGHNT and CDR2 is YENEEA in the germline V gene. This CDR3 has 19 amino acids. The ends lost 3 bases at V and 5 bases at J; junction bases unmatched: 19. CDR3 coding DNA: TGTGCCAGCAGCTTGTGGGGGGCCCCGCCGGGACAGGGTCCAACTGAAGCTTTCTTT. Translation: CASSLWGAPPGQGPTEAFF.

The chain carries TRBV5-4 and TRBJ1-2; D gene unclear. The germline CDR1 and CDR2 sequences are SGHNT and YYREEE (reference sequence). This CDR3 is built from 12 residues. V was trimmed by 4 bases and J by 7 bases, leaving 11 bases between them. The CDR3: CASSPGILGYTF. The CDR3 DNA is TGTGCCAGCAGCCCCGGTATCCTTGGCTACACCTTC. The complete variable domain, with remaining parts taken from reference TRBV5-4 and TRBJ1-2, reads ETGVTQSPTHLIKTRGQQVTLRCSSQSGHNTVSWYQQALGQGPQFIFQYYREEENGRGNFPPRFSGLQFPNYSSELNVNALELDDSALYLCASSPGILGYTFGSGTRLTVV.

The chain links TRBV3-1 (or the pseudogene TRBV3-2) to TRBJ2-7; the match to TRBD2 covers 16 bases. Trimming removed 2 bases from V and 4 bases from J; junction bases left unmatched: 8. The CDR3 runs 18 residues. CDR1 is LGHDT and CDR2 is YNNKEL in the germline V gene (reference sequence). The CDR3 protein is CASSQPPGLAGGSYEQYF. The DNA of the CDR3 is TGTGCCAGCAGCCAACCTCCGGGACTAGCGGGAGGGTCATACGAGCAGTACTTC.